Presented here are 11 T cell receptor beta chains from one specimen sequenced in a study of blood T cells in healthy people across ages. The second PCR ran roughly 7 to 11 cycles with a sample-barcoded 5' primer and J-beta primers. TCRdb re-analysed the 5' RACE reads in MiXCR, keeping a single row per CDR3 protein. Of about 830,000 distinct CDR3 sequences listed, roughly 60% are singletons. The sequenced material came from blood. These TCRs come from a man aged 30 to 45 in good health.

The chain uses TRBV9 and TRBJ1-2; a weak D match, TRBD1 (6 bases). This CDR3 comprises 14 residues. V shed 1 base and J shed 2 bases, with 9 bases lying between them. Germline CDR1 and CDR2: SGDLS and YYNGEE. The CDR3 loop is CASSVQGKNYGYTF. CDR3 DNA sequence: TGTGCCAGCAGCGTACAGGGGAAAAACTATGGCTACACCTTC.

Of note for this clonotype: One end of the junction fails to match germline, which may point to a read error. The chain couples TRBV6-1 to TRBJ1-6; tentatively, D is TRBD1 (5 bases). The V gene's germline CDR1 is MNHNS and CDR2 SASEGT. CDR3 length equals 19 residues. The DNA of the CDR3 is TGTCCCAGCAGTGAAGACGGCTTCAGCAGGCCAGGGTGGAATTCACCCCTCCACTTT. Its protein product is CPSSEDGFSRPGWNSPLHF.

The gene calls are TRBV6-1 and TRBJ2-3, with D hard to call. Germline CDR1 is MNHNS and CDR2 is SASEGT. V was shortened by 5 bases and J by 5 bases, with 26 bases between the two germline ends. The CDR3 loop spans 18 amino acids. The CDR3 coding sequence is TGTGCCAGCAGTAGCTTTAGGTTCCCGCGCGCTAAGGGAGATACGCAGTATTTT. This encodes CASSSFRFPRAKGDTQYF.

This chain uses TRBV29-1 with TRBJ2-7; 8 bases agree with TRBD1. This CDR3 contains 15 residues. Germline values: CDR1 SQVTM, CDR2 ANQGSEA. V lost 3 bases to trimming and J lost 0 bases; unmatched junction nucleotides: 7. The CDR3 loop is CSVEGPGTGSYEQYF. The CDR3 DNA reads as TGCAGCGTTGAGGGGCCCGGGACAGGCTCCTACGAGCAGTACTTC.

This chain links TRBV7-3 with TRBJ2-3, with 14 bases fitting TRBD2. The CDR3 is 18 amino acids. J was trimmed by 1 base and V by 5 bases; bases with no gene match: 8. CDR1 SGHTA and CDR2 FQGTGA come from the germline V gene. CDR3 region: CASSPRLAGGLGTDTQYF. The CDR3 DNA sequence: TGTGCCAGCAGCCCCCGACTAGCGGGGGGGCTTGGCACAGATACGCAGTATTTT.

This clonotype has a single count. This chain connects TRBV6-2 or TRBV6-3 to TRBJ2-1; D is ambiguous. CDR3 size: 15 residues. CDR1 is MNHEY and CDR2 is SVGEGT in the germline V gene. V dropped 5 bases and J dropped 2 bases, with 13 bases sitting between them. The CDR3 spells CASSPDRQAYNEQFF. DNA of the CDR3: TGTGCCAGCAGTCCCGATCGACAAGCCTACAATGAGCAGTTCTTC.

The V and J genes are TRBV20-1 and TRBJ1-2; D remains unclear. Germline V gene data show CDR1 as DFQATT and CDR2 as SNEGSKA (reference sequence). V was pared by 3 bases and J by 2 bases, with 7 bases between. The CDR3 is made up of 12 amino acids. The CDR3, as DNA: TGCAGTGCTAGGGAACAGAACTATGGCTACACCTTC. Amino acids: CSAREQNYGYTF.

This clonotype was seen more than once but under ten times. V and J are TRBV9 and TRBJ2-1; 9 bases align to TRBD1. The CDR3 runs to 16 residues. In germline, CDR1 is SGDLS, CDR2 YYNGEE. After removal of 0 bases from V and 6 bases from J, the junction contained 7 bases not matched to a gene. The CDR3 sequence is CASSVEQGAFSNEQFF. The CDR3 DNA follows: TGTGCCAGCAGCGTAGAACAGGGGGCATTTTCCAATGAGCAGTTCTTC. Together with reference TRBV9 and TRBJ2-1, the CDR3 gives the full variable domain: DSGVTQTPKHLITATGQRVTLRCSPRSGDLSVYWYQQSLDQGLQFLIQYYNGEERAKGNILERFSAQQFPDLHSELNLSSLELGDSALYFCASSVEQGAFSNEQFFGPGTRLTVL.

A single count supports this clonotype. The rearrangement joins TRBV12-3 or TRBV12-4 to TRBJ2-3, with TRBD1 matching 7 bases. This CDR3 region has 13 residues. The J segment lost 7 bases and the V segment lost 2 bases, leaving 3 bases of the junction unmatched. CDR3 sequence: CASSLKGANTQYF. CDR3 DNA: TGTGCCAGCAGTTTAAAGGGGGCAAATACGCAGTATTTT.

The rearrangement uses TRBV20-1 and TRBJ2-3; D not resolved. There are 14 residues in the CDR3. Germline V gives CDR1 DFQATT, CDR2 SNEGSKA (reference sequence). V lost 1 base, J lost 2 bases, and 10 bases lay in between. CDR3 in amino acids: CSARVTHSTDTQYF. The CDR3 DNA reads TGCAGTGCTAGAGTGACCCATTCCACAGATACGCAGTATTTT.

The V gene is TRBV3-1, the J gene TRBJ1-1; TRBD1 agrees at 9 bases. CDR1 and CDR2 (germline): LGHDT, YNNKEL (reference sequence). The CDR3 loop spans 15 amino acids. Trimming cost V 3 bases and J 2 bases; bases outside gene matches: 4. As DNA, the CDR3 is TGTGCCAGCAGCCAGGGGACAGGGATTAACACTGAAGCTTTCTTT. Amino acid sequence: CASSQGTGINTEAFF.